A selection of T cell receptor beta chains follows, all from one sample in a study of regulatory T cells in long-lasting Graves disease. One entry per CDR3 protein results from TCRdb running MiXCR on the multiplex PCR reads. The table includes under 350,000 distinct CDR3 sequences, around a fifth detected once. The material was peripheral blood mononuclear cells (PBMCs), obtained when the disease was refractory, from a patient treated with antithyroid drugs. All receptors derive from a female donor with Graves disease. CDR3s include the opening cysteine and the closing phenylalanine or tryptophan. D genes are given only for firm matches. Not every row has a clone size; where given, it reads once, few, many or a size class.

>TRBJ1-5|.|.|TRBV19
TGTGCCAGTGCGTGGGGGCCTCAGCAGCCCCAGCATTTT
CASAWGPQQPQHF
>TRBJ2-5|.|.|TRBV20-1
TGCAGTGCTAGAGATCTAGGGGCAGGCTCGGAGACCCAGTACTTC
CSARDLGAGSETQYF
>TRBJ1-1|.|.|TRBV9
TGTGCCAGCAGCGTAGAAGGGGGGAACACTGAAGCTTTCTTT
CASSVEGGNTEAFF
>TRBJ2-3|TRBD1|.|TRBV13
TGTGCCAGCAGCCGCGAACAGGGGGCGTATTCTCTGAGCACAGATACGCAGTATTTT
CASSREQGAYSLSTDTQYF
>TRBJ2-2|.|few|TRBV6-2/TRBV6-3
TGTGCCAGCAGTTACTCGAGGGGCCACACCGGGGAGCTGTTTTTT
CASSYSRGHTGELFF
>TRBJ2-1|.|once|TRBV7-2
TGTGCCAGCAGCCAGAACCCGGGGTCCTACAATGAGCAGTTCTTC
CASSQNPGSYNEQFF
>TRBJ1-5|.|many|TRBV12-3/TRBV12-4
TGTGCCAGCAGTTTCGGCCCGCGTGAGGGGCCCCAGCATTTT
CASSFGPREGPQHF
>TRBJ2-6|TRBD1|many|TRBV28
TGTGCCAGCAGTCAACCGGGACAGCAGGCCGGGGCCAACGTCCTGACTTTC
CASSQPGQQAGANVLTF
>TRBJ2-2|.|.|TRBV6-1
TGTGCCAGCAACCCAGAGTACTCGAACACCGGGGAGCTGTTTTTT
CASNPEYSNTGELFF
>TRBJ1-4|.|.|TRBV19
TGTGCCACCGTTGCGCGGGGCAGCGGAGAAAAACTGTTTTTT
CATVARGSGEKLFF